This TCR beta chain was sequenced in a study of early T cells in non-severe SARS-CoV-2 infection. At the level of the study: Chains were not paired, and sequencing was done on bulk RNA from unsorted whole blood. Study findings and constraints: Using VDJdb, the matching emphasized anti-spike CD8 responses while missing private and CD4 specificities.

Trimming took off 2 bases at V and 4 bases at J, with 6 bases between the two ends. Germline CDR1 is DFQATT and CDR2 is SNEGSKA (reference sequence). This CDR3 has 12 residues. This clonotype showed up many times. What it binds is unknown. The library protocol tagged individual cDNA molecules with unique molecular identifiers. Each CDR3 protein is one row after TCRdb ran MiXCR on the 5' RACE reads. The sample has 15,000 to 25,000 distinct CDR3 sequences, roughly 4.4% seen once. Sequencing input: whole blood. This TCR derives from an adult who was a healthcare worker with PCR-confirmed SARS-CoV-2 infection or an uninfected control (not recorded which). The chain joins TRBV20-1 to TRBJ2-1; D gene unclear. CDR3 loop: CSARNGYNEQFF. In DNA form, the CDR3 reads TGCAGTGCTAGAAACGGGTACAATGAGCAGTTCTTC.